Listed here are 26 T cell receptor beta chains from one sample, sequenced in a study of blood T cells in healthy people across ages. Together with a sample-barcoded 5' primer, a J-beta primer mix was included in a second PCR lasting roughly 6 to 12 cycles. TCRdb re-derived calls from the 5' RACE reads in MiXCR, one entry per CDR3 protein. The top ten hold roughly 8.2% of the sample, which has about 1,400,000 distinct CDR3 sequences, around 42% seen once. The sequencing sample was made of blood. These receptor sequences come from a woman aged 18-29 years in good health.

On this clonotype: A much larger clone differs by one base, so this may be a read error. The chain couples TRBV5-5 to TRBJ1-1; 7 bases are a match to TRBD1. V shed 3 bases and J 5 bases; nucleotides not matched to a gene: 4. This CDR3 contains 13 residues. Per germline, CDR1 SGHKS and CDR2 YYEKEE (reference sequence). CDR3 DNA: TGTGCCAGCAGCTGGGTGACAGGGACTGAAGCTTTCTTT. Protein sequence: CASSWVTGTEAFF.

This clonotype was seen a handful of times. V is TRBV20-1 and J is TRBJ1-2, with D uncertain. V lost 5 bases to trimming and J lost 3 bases, with 10 bases between them. CDR1 is DFQATT, CDR2 SNEGSKA, per germline (reference sequence). This CDR3 contains 12 residues. The chain's CDR3 is CSAAEGDYGYTF. CDR3 nucleotide sequence: TGCAGTGCTGCGGAGGGTGACTATGGCTACACCTTC.

This clonotype was detected only a few times. V and J are TRBV2 and TRBJ2-2; D gene uncertain. Germline V lookup: CDR1 SNHLY, CDR2 FYNNEI. V shed 5 bases and J shed 1 base, with 11 bases lying between them. There are 15 residues in the CDR3. CDR3 bases: TGTGCCAGCAGTCCCCGGGCAGGGAACACCGGGGAGCTGTTTTTT. Translation: CASSPRAGNTGELFF.

The chain employs TRBV10-2 and TRBJ2-1, with D maybe TRBD1 (6 bases). The germline gives CDR1 WSHSY, CDR2 SAAADI. V lost 11 bases, J lost 4 bases, and 18 bases lay in between. The CDR3 length is 14 residues. CDR3 sequence reads: CACGGGRGYNEQFF. The CDR3 DNA sequence: TGCGCCTGTGGTGGGGGCCGAGGTTACAATGAGCAGTTCTTC.

The chain is built from TRBV11-2 and TRBJ2-7; 8 bases map to TRBD2. The CDR3 sequence is 14 residues long. J was trimmed by 9 bases and V by 5 bases; bases with no gene match: 12. Per the germline V gene, CDR1 is SGHAT and CDR2 is FQNNGV. The CDR3, as DNA: TGTGCCAGCAGCACAGGACTAGCTTTAATGTCGCAGTACTTC. Translated, it gives CASSTGLALMSQYF.

This chain uses TRBV6-6 with TRBJ2-1; 11 bases are shared with TRBD2. Germline trimming cut 2 bases from V and 8 bases from J; bases unmatched to any gene: 8. Germline lookup yields CDR1 MNHNY and CDR2 SVGAGI (reference sequence). CDR3 length equals 16 residues. The CDR3 region is CASSYLSGGASHEQFF. Written as DNA, the CDR3 is TGTGCCAGCAGTTACCTTAGCGGGGGGGCGTCTCATGAGCAGTTCTTC.

This clonotype was seen a few times. The chain is built from TRBV11-2 and TRBJ2-3; a possible D gene is TRBD2 (6 bases). The V end lost 1 base, the J end lost 6 bases, and 14 bases lay between the germline ends. Germline loops: CDR1 SGHAT, CDR2 FQNNGV. This CDR3 is built from 15 residues. This CDR3 reads CASSLGGTSGDTQYF. In DNA, the CDR3 is TGTGCCAGCAGCTTAGGGGGGACTTCGGGGGATACGCAGTATTTT.

V usage is TRBV5-1 and J usage is TRBJ2-7; 8 nucleotides line up with TRBD2. CDR3 length equals 15 residues. Germline assignment: CDR1 SGHRS and CDR2 YFSETQ. V was pared by 9 bases and J by 4 bases, with 15 bases of the junction left unmatched. CDR3 sequence (DNA): TGCGCCACCAGTCCGGGTAGCGGGACGGTTTACGAGCAGTACTTC. Translation: CATSPGSGTVYEQYF.

DNA for the CDR3: TGCGCCAGCGTCCGGACAACTAATGAAAAACTGTTTTTT. It specifies CASVRTTNEKLFF. This chain connects TRBV10-2 to TRBJ1-4, with D hard to call. This CDR3 has 13 amino acids. Germline-derived CDR1 and CDR2 are WSHSY and SAAADI. V dropped 8 bases and J dropped 0 bases, with 7 bases sitting between them.

This clonotype has more than one count but fewer than ten. J is TRBJ2-1 and V is TRBV20-1; 7 bases line up with TRBD2. The CDR3 spans 14 residues. V lost 3 bases to trimming and J lost 6 bases; unmatched junction nucleotides: 8. Germline V lookup: CDR1 DFQATT, CDR2 SNEGSKA (reference sequence). The CDR3: CSASKQRDPNEQFF. CDR3 nucleotide sequence: TGCAGTGCTAGCAAGCAGCGGGACCCCAATGAGCAGTTCTTC.

The rearrangement links TRBV12-3 or TRBV12-4 to TRBJ1-4; tentative D call: TRBD1 (6 bases). This CDR3 has 14 residues. V gave up 8 bases and J gave up 8 bases, with 18 bases separating them. The CDR3 spells CASGYRAFMEKLFF. Written as DNA, the CDR3 is TGTGCCAGCGGCTACAGGGCGTTCATGGAAAAACTGTTTTTT.

Only a few counts were recorded for this clonotype. The genes are TRBV15 and TRBJ2-7; a possible D gene is TRBD2 (6 bases). Germline assignment: CDR1 LNHNV and CDR2 YYDKDF (reference sequence). Trimming shortened V by 0 bases and J by 4 bases, and 10 bases separated the two germline ends. The CDR3 runs to 14 residues. The CDR3 here is CATSRDLGSYEQYF. The CDR3, as DNA: TGTGCCACCAGCAGAGATCTCGGGAGTTACGAGCAGTACTTC.

This chain joins TRBV7-3 and TRBJ2-7; TRBD1 or TRBD2 may be the D gene (5 bases each). This CDR3 is built from 14 residues. V was trimmed by 8 bases and J by 2 bases, leaving 16 bases between them. Germline CDR1 reads SGHTA; CDR2 reads FQGTGA. CDR3: CASGDPNRPYEQYF. In nucleotides, the CDR3 is TGTGCCAGCGGGGACCCGAACCGCCCCTACGAGCAGTACTTC.

The chain couples TRBV27 to TRBJ2-7; the match to TRBD2 covers 11 bases. Germline trimming cut 2 bases from V and 4 bases from J; bases unmatched to any gene: 7. The CDR3 runs 16 residues. Germline CDR1 is MNHEY and CDR2 is SMNVEV (reference sequence). CDR3 coding DNA: TGTGCCAGCAGTTTAAAGAGTCTAGCGGGGGGATACGAGCAGTACTTC. The encoded protein is CASSLKSLAGGYEQYF.

The chain links TRBV10-3 to TRBJ2-1, with D unclear. The CDR3 totals 14 residues. The V end was cut by 2 bases, the J end by 8 bases, with 13 bases between. CDR1 ENHRY and CDR2 SYGVKD come from the germline V gene. The CDR3 nucleotides are TGTGCCATCAGTGAGCCTACGAGGTGGGATGAGCAGTTCTTC. Translated: CAISEPTRWDEQFF.

This clonotype appeared a few times. J is TRBJ2-3 and V is TRBV9, with D perhaps TRBD2 (5 bases). CDR1 SGDLS and CDR2 YYNGEE come from the germline V gene. Trimming shortened V by 4 bases and J by 5 bases, and 11 bases separated the two germline ends. CDR3 size: 13 residues. The CDR3 sequence: CASSPWGVDTQYF. In DNA, the CDR3 is TGTGCCAGCAGCCCCTGGGGAGTAGATACGCAGTATTTT.

In its sample, this clonotype was seen a few times. The J gene is TRBJ1-2, the V gene TRBV12-3 or TRBV12-4; the D gene is possibly TRBD1 (5 bases). The CDR3 has 13 residues. Trimming left V 3 bases short and J 7 bases short, with 12 bases between. CDR3 DNA sequence: TGTGCCAGCAGTTTGGGGGGTATTCGTGGCTACACCTTC. It yields the protein CASSLGGIRGYTF.

The chain recombines TRBV3-1 with TRBJ2-2; TRBD1 agrees at 7 bases. This CDR3 spans 14 amino acids. The germline V gene has CDR1 LGHDT and CDR2 YNNKEL (reference sequence). Trimming at V came to 4 bases and at J to 6 bases, leaving 5 bases not matched to a gene. The CDR3 DNA is TGTGCCAGCAGCCTACTCAGGGGGTCCGGGGAGCTGTTTTTT. Residues: CASSLLRGSGELFF.

CDR3 protein: CATSPAGGRVNTEAFF. In nucleotides, the CDR3 is TGTGCCACCAGCCCCGCGGGCGGCAGGGTGAACACTGAAGCTTTCTTT. V is TRBV15 and J is TRBJ1-1, with D possibly matching TRBD1 (5 bases). Germline V gives CDR1 LNHNV, CDR2 YYDKDF (reference sequence). The CDR3 extends over 16 amino acids. The ends were cut back, 5 bases at V and 0 bases at J, with 16 bases in the middle.

With regard to this clonotype: This may stem from a read error, because a much larger clone lies one nucleotide away. The CDR3 reads CSAREQGDTEAFF. The CDR3 nucleotides read TGCAGTGCTAGAGAACAGGGGGACACTGAAGCTTTCTTT. The chain links TRBV20-1 to TRBJ1-1; 8 bases agree with TRBD1. Germline V gene data show CDR1 as DFQATT and CDR2 as SNEGSKA (reference sequence). V lost 0 bases to trimming and J lost 3 bases; unmatched junction nucleotides: 0. This CDR3 has 13 residues.

This clonotype occurred a few times. The genes are TRBV11-2 and TRBJ2-3; D may match TRBD1 or TRBD2 (6 bases each). Trimming stripped 1 base from V and 8 bases from J, with 16 bases between. Per germline, CDR1 SGHAT and CDR2 FQNNGV. This CDR3 is 15 amino acids long. The CDR3 coding sequence is TGTGCCAGCAGCTTAGGGACTACCCAGGGGAGTACGCAGTATTTT. Its protein is CASSLGTTQGSTQYF.

This sequence joins TRBV20-1 and TRBJ2-7; 10 bases match TRBD1. Germline CDR1 reads DFQATT; CDR2 reads SNEGSKA (reference sequence). The CDR3 spans 15 residues. After removal of 7 bases from V and 7 bases from J, the junction contained 16 bases not matched to a gene. The CDR3 is CSVNPSGTGANEQYF. CDR3 in DNA: TGCAGTGTCAACCCTTCCGGGACAGGGGCCAATGAGCAGTACTTC.

The chain links TRBV5-6 to TRBJ1-1; D gene ambiguous. Germline lookup yields CDR1 SGHDT and CDR2 YYEEEE. CDR3 length: 14 amino acids. The V end lost 2 bases, the J end lost 4 bases, and 12 bases lay between the germline ends. The DNA of the CDR3 is TGTGCCAGCAGCTTTGGGGTTTCGGGCACTGAAGCTTTCTTT. It yields the protein CASSFGVSGTEAFF.

The V and J genes are TRBV29-1 and TRBJ2-3, with D possibly matching TRBD1 (6 bases). CDR1 is SQVTM, CDR2 ANQGSEA, per germline. This CDR3 has 12 residues. Deletions cut 3 bases from V and 6 bases from J, with 10 bases between. CDR3: CSVESGEDTQYF. The CDR3 DNA reads TGCAGCGTTGAGTCAGGGGAGGATACGCAGTATTTT.

This clonotype was found a few times. V is TRBV29-1 and J is TRBJ2-3; 9 nucleotides match TRBD2. The germline V gene encodes CDR1 SQVTM and CDR2 ANQGSEA. Unmatched junction bases numbered 8, after V lost 4 bases and J lost 0 bases. This CDR3 is built from 16 residues. CDR3 residues: CSVAGTSSRSTDTQYF. For the CDR3, the DNA is TGCAGCGTTGCGGGGACTAGCAGTCGGAGCACAGATACGCAGTATTTT.

The V call is TRBV2, the J call TRBJ1-5; D gene uncertain. V was trimmed by 7 bases and J by 3 bases, leaving 10 bases between them. The CDR3 extends over 13 amino acids. The germline V gene has CDR1 SNHLY and CDR2 FYNNEI. CDR3: CASTPAFNQPQHF. CDR3 nucleotides: TGTGCCAGCACCCCAGCATTCAATCAGCCCCAGCATTTT.